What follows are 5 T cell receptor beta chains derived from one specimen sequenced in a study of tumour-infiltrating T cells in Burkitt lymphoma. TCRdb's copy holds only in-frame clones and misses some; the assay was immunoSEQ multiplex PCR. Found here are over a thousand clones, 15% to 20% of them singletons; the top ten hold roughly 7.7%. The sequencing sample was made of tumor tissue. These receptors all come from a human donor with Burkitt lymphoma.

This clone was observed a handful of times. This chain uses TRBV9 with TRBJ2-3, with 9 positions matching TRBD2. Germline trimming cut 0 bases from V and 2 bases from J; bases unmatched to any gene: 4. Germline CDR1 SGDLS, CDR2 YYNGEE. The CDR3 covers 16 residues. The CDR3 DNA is TGTGCCAGCAGCGTAGCATGGACTAGCGCCACAGATACGCAGTATTTT. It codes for CASSVAWTSATDTQYF.

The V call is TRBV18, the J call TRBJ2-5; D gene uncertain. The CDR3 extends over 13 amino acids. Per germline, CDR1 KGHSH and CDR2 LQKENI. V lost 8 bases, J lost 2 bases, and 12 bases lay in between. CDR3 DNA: TGTGCCAGCCAGAGTCGAGGACAAGAGACCCAGTACTTC. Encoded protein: CASQSRGQETQYF.

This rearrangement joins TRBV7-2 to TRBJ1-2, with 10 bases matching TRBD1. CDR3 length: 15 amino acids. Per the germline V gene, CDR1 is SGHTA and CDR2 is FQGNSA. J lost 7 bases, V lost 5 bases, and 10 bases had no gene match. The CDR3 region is CASSPDRGLFSGYTF. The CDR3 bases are TGTGCCAGCAGCCCAGACAGGGGGCTTTTTTCTGGCTACACCTTC.

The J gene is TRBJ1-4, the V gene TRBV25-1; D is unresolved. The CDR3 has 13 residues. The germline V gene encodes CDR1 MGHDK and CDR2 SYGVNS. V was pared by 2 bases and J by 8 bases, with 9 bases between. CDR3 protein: CASSEGGSEKLFF. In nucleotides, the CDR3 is TGTGCCAGCAGTGAAGGAGGCTCCGAAAAACTGTTTTTT.

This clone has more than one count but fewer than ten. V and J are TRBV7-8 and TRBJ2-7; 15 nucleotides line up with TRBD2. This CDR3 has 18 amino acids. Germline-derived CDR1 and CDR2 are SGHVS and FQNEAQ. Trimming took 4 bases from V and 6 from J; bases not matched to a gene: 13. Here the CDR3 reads CASSSGLAGGLGLREQYV. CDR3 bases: TGTGCCAGCAGCTCCGGACTAGCGGGGGGGCTGGGTCTTCGCGAGCAGTACGTC.